This TCR beta chain was observed in a study of blood T cell repertoires in COVID-19 (TCRdb year 2020). Turning to the overall study: The collaborator samples originated in the United States, Italy and Spain and spanned the acute and convalescent phases of COVID-19. The samples were drawn from two sources: the first 160 participants of the ongoing ImmuneRACE study, and fewer than 1,500 subjects contributed by 6 global collaborators. Subjects who had been exposed to COVID-19, were actively infected with it, or had recovered from it provided the deeply sampled blood TCRbeta repertoires that made up the dataset. The material from the prospective study consisted of cDNA or gDNA derived from T cells, B-cell-depleted T cells, or PBMCs. Sample metadata almost always included a de-identified subject ID, COVID-19 status, age in years and sex. Where HLA class I and class II types were available, the types were taken from metadata supplied by the sample provider, not from assay-based typing. The repertoires were released in a freely available public database intended as a resource for research on the immune response to SARS-CoV-2. The research as a whole found: Clinical and demographic metadata were provided uncurated, with the amount varying by source and participant.

Participants in the prospective study were enrolled through a virtual design, were aged about 18 to 90 years, and lived in about 25 United States geographic areas. In the prospective study, participants were assigned to cohorts based on the clinical history participants reported in a screening survey and a study questionnaire. Recovered participants in ImmuneRACE Cohort 3 were defined by two consecutive negative NP/OP PCR tests, clearance by a healthcare professional, or resolution of symptoms. In the prospective study, mobile phlebotomists collected whole blood, serum and a nasopharyngeal or oropharyngeal swab from each participant. Additional blood draws and questionnaires over a 2-month period could optionally be provided by prospective study participants. Prospective study blood samples were shipped either frozen or at room temperature before DNA extraction. TCRbeta CDR3 regions were amplified from genomic DNA by means of the immunoSEQ Assay, a bias-controlled multiplex PCR. As for how the authors treated the data: Nucleated cell counts per sample were estimated from amplification of reference gene primers within the assay. To quantify the absolute abundance of each unique TCRbeta CDR3 rearrangement, sequence reads were collapsed and filtered. For each sample, productive Simpson clonality was calculated by taking the square root of Simpson's diversity index across productive rearrangements. This immuneACCESS table, as held by TCRdb, lists in-frame sequences with V and J called but not all clones. Of the missing ones, under half trace to an unresolved V gene in checked studies; the others have no known cause. From that table come the V and J calls and clone size; the DNA was used to work out D and trimming. Present in this sample are roughly 240,000 clones, about 83% of which were seen just once. Roughly 2% of the sample is in the top ten clones.

This clone was seen only a few times. The antigen this receptor binds is unknown. No base quality values were provided; no much bigger clone lies one nucleotide off. As encoded in the germline V gene (reference sequence), CDR1 is LNHDA while CDR2 is SQIVND. Its CDR3 holds 14 amino acids, cysteine through phenylalanine. The DNA shown is the 42-base CDR3, in frame from base 1. Relative to germline, V is missing 4 bases and J is missing 4 bases, with 5 bases of the junction outside any gene match. Sequencing used PBMCs or T cells enriched from blood (not recorded which). Recombination joined TRBV19 with TRBJ1-2; TRBD1 lines up with 8 middle nucleotides. This TCR was sampled from a woman between 50 and 59 years old who had recovered from COVID-19. The sequence in DNA is TGTGCCAGTAGTACGCCGACAGGGGCCTATGGCTACACCTTC. It codes for CASSTPTGAYGYTF.